One T cell receptor (beta chain) is described in this entry. What it recognizes is unknown. This sample was included in a study of cytomegalovirus exposure and HLA in healthy donors. About the research overall: In a previous analysis, 100 million to 140 million unique TCR beta sequences were found from some 200 million T cells.

CDR1 is SEHNR and CDR2 is FQNEAQ in the germline V gene (reference sequence). The CDR3 spans 14 residues. Trimming removed 4 bases from V and 4 bases from J; junction bases left unmatched: 2. PCR employed 60 Vbeta and 13 Jbeta primers. The repertoire was sequenced with immunoSEQ multiplex PCR; TCRdb's copy has only in-frame clones and lacks some. This sample has some 90,000 clones; around three quarters occur once, and the top ten carry approximately 3%. Study-level points and caveats: Per a prior analysis, the majority of TCR beta V segments were productive roughly 87% or roughly 30% of the time. Equally common other TCR beta chains were less clonally expanded than HLA-associated ones, a later analysis found. A few chains tied to CMV proved CMV antigen-specific in vitro.

The clonotype comes from a man in his forties or fifties in good health and CMV-seronegative. The chain recombines TRBV7-9 with TRBJ2-3, with 10 bases lining up with TRBD1. Sequences were obtained from PBMCs. CDR3 region: CASSSGTGADTQYF. CDR3 nucleotide sequence: TGTGCCAGCAGCTCCGGGACAGGGGCAGATACGCAGTATTTT.